Shown below are 25 T cell receptor beta chains from a single sample sequenced in a study of blood T cell repertoires in COVID-19. Some clones are missing from TCRdb's copy, which holds only in-frame ones; the method was immunoSEQ multiplex PCR. The data show some 60,000 clones, 85% to 90% seen once. Source material: peripheral blood. All receptors derive from a man between 65 and 80 years old with acute or convalescent COVID-19.

The V call is TRBV27, the J call TRBJ2-1; TRBD2 is a possible D gene (5 bases). This CDR3 comprises 17 residues. Trimming removed 5 bases at V and 3 bases at J, with 20 bases between. Per the germline V gene, CDR1 is MNHEY and CDR2 is SMNVEV (reference sequence). CDR3 sequence reads: CASSKGPGQRLYNEQFF. The CDR3 DNA reads as TGTGCCAGCAGTAAAGGCCCGGGCCAGCGGCTCTACAATGAGCAGTTCTTC.

This chain joins TRBV6-5 and TRBJ1-5; 7 bases align to TRBD1. This CDR3 is built from 14 residues. The V gene's germline CDR1 is MNHEY and CDR2 SVGAGI. Trimming removed 6 bases from V and 0 bases from J; junction bases left unmatched: 2. The CDR3 DNA follows: TGTGCCAGCAGGGACAGGTATAGCAATCAGCCCCAGCATTTT. This encodes CASRDRYSNQPQHF.

This chain joins TRBV6-5 and TRBJ1-3; D ambiguous. V lost 4 bases to trimming and J lost 0 bases, with 7 bases between them. From germline, CDR1 is MNHEY and CDR2 SVGAGI. This CDR3 has 14 residues. CDR3 DNA: TGTGCCAGCAGTTCGGTAATCTCTGGAAACACCATATATTTT. This codes for CASSSVISGNTIYF.

This chain connects TRBV7-9 to TRBJ1-2, with 8 bases that match TRBD1. Losses at the gene ends were 5 bases for V and 7 bases for J; bases not matched to a gene: 9. CDR3 length equals 14 residues. CDR1 is SEHNR and CDR2 is FQNEAQ in the germline V gene (reference sequence). CDR3 coding DNA: TGTGCCAGCAGCGCGACAGGGGTGATTCGTGGCTACACCTTC. It yields the protein CASSATGVIRGYTF.

The gene calls are TRBV20-1 and TRBJ1-2; TRBD1 matches at 7 bases. V lost 6 bases and J lost 6; bases outside the gene matches: 4. The CDR3 runs 11 residues. Germline lookup yields CDR1 DFQATT and CDR2 SNEGSKA (reference sequence). CDR3 sequence: CSAGTEDGYTF. CDR3 nucleotides: TGCAGTGCCGGGACAGAGGATGGCTACACCTTC.

This chain joins TRBV2 and TRBJ1-6, with D maybe TRBD1 (6 bases). The CDR3 is 15 residues long. V was shortened by 4 bases and J by 3 bases, with 10 bases between the two germline ends. From germline, CDR1 is SNHLY and CDR2 FYNNEI. CDR3 nucleotides: TGTGCCAGCAGTGGAGCAGGGGACTATAATTCACCCCTCCACTTT. Protein product: CASSGAGDYNSPLHF.

This sequence joins TRBV24-1 and TRBJ2-1; 8 bases are a match to TRBD1. The CDR3 has 14 amino acids. V lost 7 bases, J lost 8 bases, and 9 bases stayed unmatched. Germline CDR1 KGHDR, CDR2 SFDVKD. This chain's CDR3 is CATRDRGPGDEQFF. Here the CDR3 DNA reads TGTGCCACCAGAGACAGGGGCCCCGGGGATGAGCAGTTCTTC.

The chain recombines TRBV3-1 (or the pseudogene TRBV3-2) with TRBJ2-1; 10 nucleotides align to TRBD1. V gave up 5 bases and J gave up 7 bases; unmatched junction bases: 5. The CDR3 has 14 residues. Germline CDR1 reads LGHDT; CDR2 reads YNNKEL (reference sequence). The CDR3 coding sequence is TGTGCCAGCAGCTCTTGGACAGGGGGGAATGAGCAGTTCTTC. This codes for CASSSWTGGNEQFF.

The V gene is TRBV5-6, the J gene TRBJ1-2, with D tentatively TRBD1 (5 bases). V was pared by 2 bases and J by 4 bases, with 12 bases between. Germline CDR1 SGHDT, CDR2 YYEEEE. The CDR3 extends over 14 amino acids. Written as DNA, the CDR3 is TGTGCCAGCAGCTTAGGGGAAGTCGGCTATGGCTACACCTTC. Its protein product is CASSLGEVGYGYTF. The full variable domain, rest sourced from reference TRBV5-6 and TRBJ1-2, is DAGVTQSPTHLIKTRGQQVTLRCSPKSGHDTVSWYQQALGQGPQFIFQYYEEEERQRGNFPDRFSGHQFPNYSSELNVNALLLGDSALYLCASSLGEVGYGYTFGSGTRLTVV.

The V and J genes are TRBV12-5 and TRBJ2-7; 7 nucleotides line up with TRBD1. Trimming took 5 bases from V and 8 from J; bases not matched to a gene: 9. This CDR3 region has 13 residues. From germline, CDR1 is LGHNT and CDR2 FRNRAP. DNA of the CDR3: TGTGCTAGTGGTCCCCTCGCAGGGGGAAAGCAGTACTTC. Amino acids: CASGPLAGGKQYF.

The chain combines TRBV29-1 with TRBJ2-7; TRBD1 aligns across 9 bases. Per the germline V gene, CDR1 is SQVTM and CDR2 is ANQGSEA. The J segment lost 7 bases and the V segment lost 0 bases, leaving 10 bases of the junction unmatched. This CDR3 is 15 amino acids long. The CDR3 sequence: CSVEDKVGQGREQYF. The CDR3 bases are TGCAGCGTTGAAGATAAGGTGGGACAGGGCCGAGAGCAGTACTTC.

The rearrangement uses TRBV10-3 and TRBJ2-3, with 8 bases matching TRBD2. The CDR3 runs to 16 residues. The V gene end was trimmed by 11 bases and the J gene end by 4 bases; junction bases not matched to a gene: 17. Germline-derived CDR1 and CDR2 are ENHRY and SYGVKD. CDR3 sequence: CAARPGSGGPADTQYF. The CDR3 DNA is TGTGCCGCACGGCCCGGGTCGGGGGGGCCGGCAGATACGCAGTATTTT.

V is TRBV6-1 and J is TRBJ1-1, with 9 positions matching TRBD1. The CDR3 loop spans 15 amino acids. The ends lost 3 bases at V and 6 bases at J; junction bases unmatched: 8. Germline assignment: CDR1 MNHNS and CDR2 SASEGT. Here the CDR3 DNA reads TGTGCCAGCAGTGAGATCGACAGGGGGGTATCTGAAGCTTTCTTT. Protein sequence: CASSEIDRGVSEAFF.

The chain carries TRBV11-2 and TRBJ2-5, with a tentative D call TRBD2 (7 bases). The V gene's germline CDR1 is SGHAT and CDR2 FQNNGV. The ends were cut back, 3 bases at V and 4 bases at J, with 12 bases in the middle. CDR3 length: 14 amino acids. CDR3 nucleotides: TGTGCCAGCAGCTTTGGCGGGGGCCCAGAGACCCAGTACTTC. Protein: CASSFGGGPETQYF. Looking up the rest from reference TRBV11-2 and TRBJ2-5 gives the full variable domain: EAGVAQSPRYKIIEKRQSVAFWCNPISGHATLYWYQQILGQGPKLLIQFQNNGVVDDSQLPKDRFSAERLKGVDSTLKIQPAKLEDSAVYLCASSFGGGPETQYFGPGTRLLVL.

CDR3 amino acids: CASTPTSGDYNEQFF. CDR3 nucleotide sequence: TGTGCCAGCACTCCTACTAGCGGAGACTACAATGAGCAGTTCTTC. V is TRBV7-9 and J is TRBJ2-1, with TRBD2 matching 8 bases. From germline, CDR1 is SEHNR and CDR2 FQNEAQ (reference sequence). V shed 7 bases, J shed 3 bases, and the junction held 8 bases outside the gene matches. The CDR3 consists of 15 residues.

This chain joins TRBV11-2 and TRBJ2-7, with a possible D match to TRBD2 (5 bases). This CDR3 contains 16 residues. Germline CDR1 is SGHAT and CDR2 is FQNNGV. V was pared by 2 bases and J by 0 bases, with 14 bases between. The CDR3 loop reads CASSLYGQAGSYEQYF. CDR3 nucleotides: TGTGCCAGCAGCTTATATGGGCAGGCGGGCTCCTACGAGCAGTACTTC.

The chain combines TRBV28 with TRBJ1-5; D may be TRBD1 (6 bases). This CDR3 comprises 15 residues. The V end lost 3 bases, the J end lost 4 bases, and 13 bases lay between the germline ends. Germline V gives CDR1 MDHEN, CDR2 SYDVKM. The CDR3 region is CASSLAGGINQPQHF. For the CDR3, the DNA is TGTGCCAGCAGTTTGGCGGGGGGCATTAATCAGCCCCAGCATTTT.

V gene TRBV3-1 (or the pseudogene TRBV3-2) combines with J gene TRBJ1-2; 7 bases align to TRBD1. Germline lookup yields CDR1 LGHDT and CDR2 YNNKEL (reference sequence). V shed 8 bases and J 8 bases; nucleotides not matched to a gene: 8. The CDR3 spans 12 residues. CDR3 loop: CASLDRVDGYTF. The CDR3, as DNA: TGTGCCAGCCTAGACAGGGTCGACGGCTACACCTTC.

The gene calls are TRBV3-1 (or the pseudogene TRBV3-2) and TRBJ1-2; TRBD1 aligns across 8 bases. CDR3 length: 13 amino acids. Per germline, CDR1 LGHDT and CDR2 YNNKEL (reference sequence). The V gene end was trimmed by 3 bases and the J gene end by 6 bases; junction bases not matched to a gene: 3. For the CDR3, the DNA is TGTGCCAGCAGCCACTCAGGGGGCAATGGCTACACCTTC. Its protein product is CASSHSGGNGYTF.

Details on this clone: The DNA is left out, because the CDR3 cannot be placed on it with certainty; the CDR3 is given as TCRdb lists it. The rearrangement links TRBV9 to TRBJ1-6. Per the germline V gene, CDR1 is SGDLS and CDR2 is YYNGEE. The CDR3 totals 16 residues, both ends included. CDR3 residues: CASSVGPGTGNSPLHF.

The CDR3 DNA reads as TGCGCCAGCAGCCTGGAGGGCAGTCAGGGCTATGGCTACACCTTC. Translating it yields CASSLEGSQGYGYTF. The chain employs TRBV5-1 and TRBJ1-2; maybe TRBD1 (5 bases). The V end lost 4 bases, the J end lost 4 bases, and 17 bases lay between the germline ends. Germline V gene sequence: CDR1 SGHRS, CDR2 YFSETQ. The CDR3 extends over 15 amino acids.

A single count supports this clone. V is TRBV23-1 and J is TRBJ2-7, with a weak D call TRBD1 (7 bases). TRBV23-1 is treated as an ORF (open reading frame) with a function not yet certain. V was shortened by 5 bases and J by 3 bases, with 29 bases between the two germline ends. This CDR3 has 19 residues. In DNA form, the CDR3 reads TGCGCCAGCAGTGCGGGTACCGGAGGGACAGAGGTTTGGAGCTACGAGCAGTACTTC. Residues: CASSAGTGGTEVWSYEQYF.

The genes are TRBV5-1 and TRBJ1-5, with D perhaps TRBD1 (6 bases). V dropped 2 bases and J dropped 4 bases, with 10 bases sitting between them. Germline-derived CDR1 and CDR2 are SGHRS and YFSETQ. The CDR3 contains 14 residues. CDR3 nucleotides: TGCGCCAGCAGCTTACAGGGTGGAAATCAGCCCCAGCATTTT. It codes for CASSLQGGNQPQHF.

The chain recombines TRBV5-4 with TRBJ2-7; the match to TRBD1 covers 8 bases. The V segment lost 1 base and the J segment 6 bases; nucleotides outside the gene matches: 3. The CDR3 loop spans 13 amino acids. Germline CDR1 SGHNT, CDR2 YYREEE (reference sequence). The CDR3 spells CASSLQGAREQYF. Written as DNA, the CDR3 is TGTGCCAGCAGCTTGCAGGGGGCCCGCGAGCAGTACTTC. The variable domain in full, with the rest retrieved from reference TRBV5-4 and TRBJ2-7, is ETGVTQSPTHLIKTRGQQVTLRCSSQSGHNTVSWYQQALGQGPQFIFQYYREEENGRGNFPPRFSGLQFPNYSSELNVNALELDDSALYLCASSLQGAREQYFGPGTRLTVT.

V and J are TRBV2 and TRBJ1-3; D is ambiguous. Trimming cost V 7 bases and J 0 bases, with 16 bases left between them. Per germline, CDR1 SNHLY and CDR2 FYNNEI. CDR3 length: 16 residues. The CDR3 DNA follows: TGTGCCAGCATGCTACTGGAGGCCATCTCTGGAAACACCATATATTTT. Translation: CASMLLEAISGNTIYF.